These 20 T cell receptor beta chains share one sample of origin, sequenced in a study of T-cell reconstitution after alpha-beta-depleted transplantation in children. Unique molecular identifiers featured in how the TCRbeta library was prepared. In TCRdb, the PCR reads were re-called with MiXCR into one record per CDR3 protein. The data contain about 360,000 distinct CDR3 sequences, more than 10% of them singletons. Sequences were derived from PBMCs, sampled from the stem cell graft. These TCRs come from a human donor who donated a stem cell graft to a child with Fanconi anemia.

This clonotype was counted ten times or more. The rearrangement joins TRBV18 to TRBJ2-1; 8 bases line up with TRBD2. After removal of 2 bases from V and 4 bases from J, the junction contained 4 bases not matched to a gene. This CDR3 is 15 amino acids long. The germline V gene encodes CDR1 KGHSH and CDR2 LQKENI. The DNA of the CDR3 is TGTGCCAGCTCACCAAGCCTAGCGGGTTACAATGAGCAGTTCTTC. Residues: CASSPSLAGYNEQFF.

J is TRBJ1-1 and V is TRBV2; D is undetermined. The CDR3 length is 12 residues. Germline assignment: CDR1 SNHLY and CDR2 FYNNEI. V gave up 4 bases and J gave up 1 base, with 4 bases separating them. CDR3 DNA sequence: TGTGCCAGCAGTGGAGCGAACACTGAAGCTTTCTTT. It is translated as CASSGANTEAFF.

With respect to this clonotype: Given a much more abundant clone one base away, this may be a read error. The genes are TRBV4-1 and TRBJ2-3; 10 positions agree with TRBD2. CDR1 is MGHRA and CDR2 is YSYEKL in the germline V gene. The CDR3 covers 17 residues. Losses at the gene ends were 3 bases for V and 4 bases for J; bases not matched to a gene: 10. Written as DNA, the CDR3 is TGCGCCAGCAGCCAGCACAGCGGGGGGGCCAAAGCAGATACGCAGTATTTT. This gives the protein CASSQHSGGAKADTQYF.

The chain joins TRBV5-1 to TRBJ2-6; weak D call: TRBD1 (6 bases). The V and J ends lost 3 bases and 2 bases respectively, with 12 bases between them. Germline assignment: CDR1 SGHRS and CDR2 YFSETQ. The CDR3 sequence is 16 residues long. In DNA form, the CDR3 reads TGCGCCAGCAGCTGGGACAATAGCGCTGGGGCCAACGTCCTGACTTTC. Its translation is CASSWDNSAGANVLTF.

This clonotype was detected only a few times. One end of the junction fails to match germline, which may point to a read error. The chain combines TRBV3-1 with TRBJ1-1; D is uncertain. CDR1 and CDR2 (germline): LGHDT, YNNKEL (reference sequence). The CDR3 length is 12 residues. The CDR3 region has the DNA TGTGCCAGCAGCCAAAGGGCCACTGAAGTTTTCTTT. This gives the protein CASSQRATEVFF.

This clonotype was seen only a few times. In nucleotides, the CDR3 is TGCGCCAGCAGCCAAATTGGGACAGAAGGTTATGGCTACACCTTC. This translates into CASSQIGTEGYGYTF. This chain links TRBV4-3 with TRBJ1-2; 7 nucleotides line up with TRBD1. The CDR3 totals 15 residues. The trim removed 2 bases at V and 5 bases at J, leaving 8 bases unmatched. CDR1 is LGHNA, CDR2 YSLEER, per germline.

The J gene is TRBJ2-1, the V gene TRBV30, with D possibly being TRBD1 (6 bases). This CDR3 comprises 15 residues. V lost 3 bases and J 8 bases, leaving 20 bases between the germline ends. In germline, CDR1 is GTSNPN, CDR2 SVGIG (reference sequence). The CDR3 nucleotides read TGTGCCTGGAGCCTAGGGGCAGGGGAGAAGGATGAGCAGTTCTTC. Translation gives CAWSLGAGEKDEQFF.

This clonotype was observed at least ten times. V and J are TRBV28 and TRBJ2-2, with TRBD1 identical over 7 bases. Trimming at V came to 7 bases and at J to 6 bases, leaving 8 bases not matched to a gene. The germline CDR1 and CDR2 sequences are MDHEN and SYDVKM. The CDR3 is 14 residues long. In nucleotides, the CDR3 is TGTGCCAGCACGATCGACAGGGAGTCCGGGGAGCTGTTTTTT. This encodes CASTIDRESGELFF.

V and J are TRBV5-5 and TRBJ2-5; TRBD2 agrees at 8 bases. CDR1 and CDR2 from the germline V gene are SGHKS and YYEKEE (reference sequence). The CDR3 length is 16 residues. The junction had 10 bases not matched to a gene; V was cut back by 4 bases and J by 2 bases. The CDR3 loop is CASSQNSGGPQETQYF. Here the CDR3 DNA reads TGTGCCAGCAGCCAGAACAGCGGGGGACCTCAAGAGACCCAGTACTTC. Full variable domain (rest looked up from reference TRBV5-5 and TRBJ2-5): DAGVTQSPTHLIKTRGQQVTLRCSPISGHKSVSWYQQVLGQGPQFIFQYYEKEERGRGNFPDRFSARQFPNYSSELNVNALLLGDSALYLCASSQNSGGPQETQYFGPGTRLLVL.

This clonotype was observed a handful of times. V usage is TRBV7-8 and J usage is TRBJ1-1, with D tentatively TRBD1 (5 bases). Trimming took off 4 bases at V and 1 base at J, with 10 bases between the two ends. This CDR3 spans 14 amino acids. The V gene's germline CDR1 is SGHVS and CDR2 FQNEAQ. The CDR3 region has the DNA TGTGCCAGCAGCTCCCTCGGACAGAACACTGAAGCTTTCTTT. This codes for CASSSLGQNTEAFF.

Here the CDR3 DNA reads TGCAGCGCCCTCCGGGACAGTTATAGCAATCAGCCCCAGCATTTT. Its protein is CSALRDSYSNQPQHF. The chain employs TRBV29-1 and TRBJ1-5; 7 nucleotides align to TRBD1. The CDR3 has 15 amino acids. From germline, CDR1 is SQVTM and CDR2 ANQGSEA. With 7 bases clipped from V and 0 bases from J, the junction kept 9 bases outside the gene matches.

This rearrangement joins TRBV24-1 to TRBJ1-2; tentative D call: TRBD1 (6 bases). This CDR3 spans 14 amino acids. Germline CDR1 is KGHDR and CDR2 is SFDVKD. V was cut by 8 bases and J by 2 bases, with 14 bases left in between. CDR3 bases: TGTGCCACCACAGGGGTCAGGGCAAACTATGGCTACACCTTC. This gives the protein CATTGVRANYGYTF.

The CDR3 DNA follows: TGTGCCAGCAGCTTTGGCCCCCAAGTTGGGAACACTGAAGCTTTCTTT. Translating gives CASSFGPQVGNTEAFF. V and J are TRBV12-1 and TRBJ1-1; TRBD1, as called in the table, went unchecked against the DNA. TRBV12-1 is tagged as a pseudogene. The CDR3 runs to 16 residues.

This chain links TRBV5-1 with TRBJ1-1; TRBD1 agrees at 11 bases. The length of the CDR3 is 15 residues. V trimming: 0 bases; J trimming: 4 bases; junction bases outside the gene matches: 2. Germline V gene sequence: CDR1 SGHRS, CDR2 YFSETQ. CDR3 residues: CASSLGGTGGTEAFF. The CDR3, as DNA: TGCGCCAGCAGCTTGGGCGGGACAGGGGGCACTGAAGCTTTCTTT. Looking up the rest from reference TRBV5-1 and TRBJ1-1 gives the full variable domain: KAGVTQTPRYLIKTRGQQVTLSCSPISGHRSVSWYQQTPGQGLQFLFEYFSETQRNKGNFPGRFSGRQFSNSRSEMNVSTLELGDSALYLCASSLGGTGGTEAFFGQGTRLTVV.

This clonotype was seen repeatedly, ten times or more. The genes are TRBV6-4 and TRBJ2-1; 9 bases line up with TRBD2. This CDR3 spans 15 amino acids. V was pared by 0 bases and J by 4 bases, with 1 base of the junction left unmatched. The V gene's germline CDR1 is MRHNA and CDR2 SNTAGT. This chain's CDR3 is CASSDSRGGYNEQFF. CDR3 in DNA: TGTGCCAGCAGTGACTCGCGGGGGGGTTACAATGAGCAGTTCTTC.

This clonotype was seen many times. Possible read error: a much larger clone is one base away. The chain uses TRBV11-2 and TRBJ2-1; D is ambiguous. Deletions cut 2 bases from V and 8 bases from J, with 4 bases between. CDR3 length equals 11 residues. Germline CDR1 and CDR2: SGHAT and FQNNGV. The CDR3 nucleotides are TGTGCCAGCAGCTTATACTATGAGCAGTTCTTC. Translation gives CASSLYYEQFF.

This clonotype turned up a few times. The CDR3 protein is CATMGQRTGELFF. DNA of the CDR3: TGTGCCACGATGGGACAGAGAACCGGGGAGCTGTTTTTT. J is TRBJ2-2 and V is TRBV19; 7 nucleotides line up with TRBD1. This CDR3 spans 13 amino acids. CDR1 and CDR2 (germline): LNHDA, SQIVND (reference sequence). Germline trimming cut 10 bases from V and 5 bases from J; bases unmatched to any gene: 7.

This clonotype was seen at least ten times. The chain joins TRBV28 to TRBJ2-3, with D maybe TRBD1 (6 bases). The germline V gene has CDR1 MDHEN and CDR2 SYDVKM. The V and J ends lost 4 bases and 2 bases respectively, with 10 bases between them. This CDR3 has 14 residues. The DNA for the CDR3 is TGTGCCAGCAGTTCACAGGGTTACACAGATACGCAGTATTTT. Translation: CASSSQGYTDTQYF. Full variable domain (remainder filled in from reference TRBV28 and TRBJ2-3): DVKVTQSSRYLVKRTGEKVFLECVQDMDHENMFWYRQDPGLGLRLIYFSYDVKMKEKGDIPEGYSVSREKKERFSLILESASTNQTSMYLCASSSQGYTDTQYFGPGTRLTVL.

This clonotype was seen repeatedly, ten times or more. The V and J genes are TRBV14 and TRBJ2-3; D perhaps matches TRBD2 (5 bases). Germline V gene data show CDR1 as SGHDN and CDR2 as FVKESK. The CDR3 runs to 17 residues. V shed 3 bases and J shed 4 bases, with 20 bases lying between them. CDR3 nucleotide sequence: TGTGCCAGCAGCCAGCGCACGTTGGGCGGGCTTTCAGATACGCAGTATTTT. Amino acids: CASSQRTLGGLSDTQYF. Using reference TRBV14 and TRBJ2-3 for the parts outside the CDR3, the full variable domain is EAGVTQFPSHSVIEKGQTVTLRCDPISGHDNLYWYRRVMGKEIKFLLHFVKESKQDESGMPNNRFLAERTGGTYSTLKVQPAELEDSGVYFCASSQRTLGGLSDTQYFGPGTRLTVL.

This clonotype has a count of ten or more. V is TRBV4-2 and J is TRBJ2-7, with 11 bases fitting TRBD2. V was pared by 1 base and J by 2 bases, with 1 base of the junction left unmatched. The germline gives CDR1 LGHNA, CDR2 YNFKEQ. This CDR3 spans 15 amino acids. The CDR3 DNA reads TGTGCCAGCAGCCAAGGACTAGCGGGAACCTACGAGCAGTACTTC. The encoded protein is CASSQGLAGTYEQYF.